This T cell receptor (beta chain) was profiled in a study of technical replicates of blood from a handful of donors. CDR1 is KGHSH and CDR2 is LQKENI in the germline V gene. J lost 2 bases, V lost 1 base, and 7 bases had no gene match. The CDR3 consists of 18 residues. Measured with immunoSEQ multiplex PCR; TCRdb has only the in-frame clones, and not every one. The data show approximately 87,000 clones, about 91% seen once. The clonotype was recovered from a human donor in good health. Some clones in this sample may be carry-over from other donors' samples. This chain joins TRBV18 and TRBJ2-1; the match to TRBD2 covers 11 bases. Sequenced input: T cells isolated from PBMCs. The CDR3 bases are TGTGCCAGCTCACCACGGCTAGCGGGAGGACCCACCTACAATGAGCAGTTCTTC. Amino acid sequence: CASSPRLAGGPTYNEQFF.